This T cell receptor (beta chain) was sequenced during a study of T cells in Graves' hyperthyroidism and ophthalmopathy. Notes on this clonotype: The antigen is not known. The junction shows a germline mismatch at one end, possibly a read error.

Hyperthyroidism in the patients, aged 18 to 65, was newly diagnosed and under 2 months in duration. Exclusion of a patient resulted from uncontrolled infection, other autoimmune disease, pregnancy or lactation. Authors of the study amplified TCR beta CDR3 regions from RNA transcripts. HTBI primers were used for first-round RT-PCR of the TCR CDR3. From the multiplex PCR reads, TCRdb called clonotypes with MiXCR, one entry per CDR3 protein. The sample carries 560,000 or so distinct CDR3 sequences, just over 45% recorded once. The CDR3 runs to 15 residues. CDR1 and CDR2 from the germline V gene are SGHRS and YFSETQ. Study-wide results and limits: Most expanded thyroid clonotypes above 0.001 also appeared in blood. In simple terms, a model built on 13 V-J features told ophthalmopathy apart from stable hyperthyroidism.

Specimen: peripheral blood or thyroid tissue (not recorded which). The sequence was obtained from a woman aged 18-29 years with Graves' hyperthyroidism. The V call is TRBV5-1, the J call TRBJ1-5, with 8 positions matching TRBD1. The CDR3 nucleotides are TGCGCCAGCAGGACAGGGGCCGATAGCAATCGGCCCCAGCATTTT. The encoded protein is CASRTGADSNRPQHF.